The 16 T cell receptor beta chains presented below share a single source sample, sequenced in a study of CD8 T cells in Susac syndrome. Random hexamers were used to reverse transcribe the RNA input (roughly 0.5 to 1 ug). TCRdb processed the immunoSEQ multiplex PCR reads anew with MiXCR; each CDR3 protein has one entry. The sample has roughly 190,000 distinct CDR3 sequences; around 96% are singletons. The specimen sequenced was CD4+ T cells from PBMCs. These receptors all come from a human donor in good health.

This clonotype showed up just once. The chain recombines TRBV28 with TRBJ1-5, with a tentative D call TRBD1 (6 bases). The V end lost 6 bases, the J end lost 6 bases, and 18 bases lay between the germline ends. This CDR3 spans 15 amino acids. Germline values: CDR1 MDHEN, CDR2 SYDVKM. CDR3 sequence: CASRIRGQRVQPQHF. For the CDR3, the DNA is TGTGCCAGCAGGATACGCGGACAGCGTGTTCAGCCCCAGCATTTT.

The gene calls are TRBV27 and TRBJ2-1; 8 nucleotides align to TRBD2. The CDR3 loop spans 16 amino acids. Trimming cost V 3 bases and J 1 base; bases outside gene matches: 5. Germline CDR1 reads MNHEY; CDR2 reads SMNVEV (reference sequence). This CDR3 is CASSLRGVSSYNEQFF. For the CDR3, the DNA is TGTGCCAGCAGTTTGCGGGGGGTGAGTTCCTACAATGAGCAGTTCTTC.

The chain carries TRBV29-1 and TRBJ2-7, with a weak D call TRBD2 (6 bases). The length of the CDR3 is 11 residues. Per the germline V gene, CDR1 is SQVTM and CDR2 is ANQGSEA. Trimming pared 6 bases from V and 6 bases from J, leaving 12 bases between. The CDR3 sequence: CSVRVGGEQYF. CDR3 nucleotide sequence: TGCAGCGTCCGCGTCGGGGGCGAGCAGTACTTC.

The chain recombines TRBV18 with TRBJ2-7; D gene uncertain. The CDR3 is made up of 13 amino acids. The V end lost 2 bases, the J end lost 6 bases, and 11 bases lay between the germline ends. Germline V gene sequence: CDR1 KGHSH, CDR2 LQKENI. CDR3 bases: TGTGCCAGCTCACCAAGGACCCCTCCCGAGCAGTACTTC. Translating it yields CASSPRTPPEQYF. Together with reference TRBV18 and TRBJ2-7, the CDR3 gives the full variable domain: NAGVMQNPRHLVRRRGQEARLRCSPMKGHSHVYWYRQLPEEGLKFMVYLQKENIIDESGMPKERFSAEFPKEGPSILRIQQVVRGDSAAYFCASSPRTPPEQYFGPGTRLTVT.

The chain joins TRBV27 to TRBJ2-7, with D possibly matching TRBD1 (6 bases). Trimming took 7 bases from V and 0 from J, leaving 13 bases between them. From germline, CDR1 is MNHEY and CDR2 SMNVEV (reference sequence). The CDR3 consists of 14 residues. The CDR3 sequence: CASISRDNSYEQYF. CDR3 DNA sequence: TGTGCCAGCATTTCCCGGGACAACTCCTACGAGCAGTACTTC.

The V and J genes are TRBV28 and TRBJ2-6; D not certain. The length of the CDR3 is 14 residues. V was cut by 10 bases and J by 0 bases, with 10 bases left in between. CDR1 is MDHEN, CDR2 SYDVKM, per germline. The CDR3 DNA follows: TGTGCCACCCTAGGCTTCTCTGGGGCCAACGTCCTGACTTTC. Translated: CATLGFSGANVLTF.

The chain is built from TRBV20-1 and TRBJ2-1, with TRBD2 matching over 7 bases. Germline CDR1 DFQATT, CDR2 SNEGSKA (reference sequence). The V gene end was trimmed by 8 bases and the J gene end by 8 bases; junction bases not matched to a gene: 12. CDR3 length equals 13 residues. CDR3 loop: CSLRWAGRDEQFF. As DNA, the CDR3 is TGCAGTTTGCGTTGGGCAGGGAGGGATGAGCAGTTCTTC.

A remark on this clonotype: Its ends do not fully match the called genes, so a read error is possible. V gene TRBV7-2 combines with J gene TRBJ2-1; 11 bases agree with TRBD2. This CDR3 is built from 15 residues. Looked up from germline, CDR1 is SGHTA and CDR2 is FQGNSA. The CDR3, as DNA: TGTGCCGGCAGCTTAGAATTAGCGGGAGGGCTTGAGCAGTTCTTC. Translated: CAGSLELAGGLEQFF.

This clonotype showed up just once. This rearrangement joins TRBV29-1 to TRBJ2-4; perhaps TRBD2 as D (5 bases). CDR1 is SQVTM and CDR2 is ANQGSEA in the germline V gene. The V and J ends lost 7 bases and 0 bases respectively, with 10 bases between them. The CDR3 runs 13 residues. The CDR3 sequence: CSAKSGAKNIQYF. The CDR3, as DNA: TGCAGCGCTAAGAGCGGAGCCAAAAACATTCAGTACTTC.

This chain connects TRBV6-5 to TRBJ2-7; 7 bases are a match to TRBD1. The CDR3 consists of 15 residues. Germline-derived CDR1 and CDR2 are MNHEY and SVGAGI. V was clipped by 0 bases and J by 7 bases; unmatched bases: 9. The CDR3 DNA reads as TGTGCCAGCAGTTACTCGTCTACAGGGGTCTTTGAGCAGTACTTC. Residues: CASSYSSTGVFEQYF.

V usage is TRBV12-3 or TRBV12-4 and J usage is TRBJ2-1, with 9 positions matching TRBD2. V was pared by 0 bases and J by 8 bases, with 2 bases of the junction left unmatched. The CDR3 covers 14 residues. CDR3 sequence reads: CASSLARGGDEQFF. The CDR3 DNA sequence: TGTGCCAGCAGTTTAGCGCGGGGGGGCGATGAGCAGTTCTTC.

The chain recombines TRBV20-1 with TRBJ2-1; no reliable D call. The CDR3 is made up of 11 amino acids. Germline loops: CDR1 DFQATT, CDR2 SNEGSKA (reference sequence). Trimming took 5 bases from V and 4 from J, leaving 6 bases between them. The CDR3 protein is CSASLYNEQFF. In DNA form, the CDR3 reads TGCAGTGCTTCCCTATACAATGAGCAGTTCTTC.

The count of this clonotype is one. The chain carries TRBV14 and TRBJ2-7, with 7 bases aligning to TRBD2. Germline-derived CDR1 and CDR2 are SGHDN and FVKESK. This CDR3 contains 14 residues. Trimming at V came to 4 bases and at J to 3 bases, leaving 6 bases not matched to a gene. The CDR3 spells CASSLSRDYYEQYF. The CDR3 DNA follows: TGTGCCAGCAGCCTTAGTAGGGACTACTACGAGCAGTACTTC. Full variable domain (rest looked up from reference TRBV14 and TRBJ2-7): EAGVTQFPSHSVIEKGQTVTLRCDPISGHDNLYWYRRVMGKEIKFLLHFVKESKQDESGMPNNRFLAERTGGTYSTLKVQPAELEDSGVYFCASSLSRDYYEQYFGPGTRLTVT.

This clonotype was seen once. The chain carries TRBV29-1 and TRBJ1-2, with D uncertain. The CDR3 contains 12 residues. V shed 3 bases and J shed 8 bases, with 13 bases lying between them. CDR1 is SQVTM and CDR2 is ANQGSEA in the germline V gene. Here the CDR3 reads CSVDAGPLGYTF. The CDR3, as DNA: TGCAGCGTTGACGCCGGCCCTCTGGGCTACACCTTC.

The V gene is TRBV18, the J gene TRBJ2-4; possible D gene TRBD1, 6 bases. This CDR3 has 16 amino acids. V lost 2 bases and J lost 7, with 18 bases in between. CDR1 is KGHSH and CDR2 is LQKENI in the germline V gene. The CDR3 spells CASSPTTGTFGNIQYF. The CDR3 nucleotides read TGTGCCAGCTCACCAACAACCGGGACATTCGGGAACATTCAGTACTTC.

The chain carries TRBV29-1 and TRBJ2-7; 7 bases are a match to TRBD2. V lost 5 bases and J lost 6; bases outside the gene matches: 4. The CDR3 runs 11 residues. Looked up from germline, CDR1 is SQVTM and CDR2 is ANQGSEA. The DNA of the CDR3 is TGCAGCGTTTTACTAGCGACCGAGCAGTACTTC. Translation gives CSVLLATEQYF.